Listed here are 27 T cell receptor beta chains from one sample, sequenced in a study of T cell responses to AZD1222 COVID-19 vaccine. Repertoires were generated with immunoSEQ multiplex PCR, while TCRdb's copy carries only in-frame clones and drops some. The repertoire holds more than 150,000 clones, 91% seen once, with 3% to 4% in the top ten. The sample in question was peripheral blood, obtained 28 days after the second AZD1222 dose. The receptor source for this set is an adult who received the AZD1222 COVID-19 vaccine.

This clone occurred a few times. The genes are TRBV6-5 and TRBJ2-7; D not certain. V gave up 4 bases and J gave up 12 bases, with 13 bases separating them. Germline V lookup: CDR1 MNHEY, CDR2 SVGAGI. The CDR3 loop spans 11 amino acids. CDR3 protein: CASSSPPFPYF. In DNA, the CDR3 is TGTGCCAGCAGTTCCCCACCGTTTCCGTACTTC.

The sample holds a few counts of this clone. The chain carries TRBV7-9 and TRBJ2-1, with 11 positions matching TRBD2. Germline values: CDR1 SEHNR, CDR2 FQNEAQ (reference sequence). The CDR3 covers 15 residues. V dropped 5 bases and J dropped 7; count of bases not matched to a gene: 7. CDR3 DNA: TGTGCCAGCAGCCCCGCTAGCGGGAGGTTAAATGAGCAGTTCTTC. It yields the protein CASSPASGRLNEQFF. Drawing the rest from reference TRBV7-9 and TRBJ2-1, the complete variable domain is DTGVSQNPRHKITKRGQNVTFRCDPISEHNRLYWYRQTLGQGPEFLTYFQNEAQLEKSRLLSDRFSAERPKGSFSTLEIQRTEQGDSAMYLCASSPASGRLNEQFFGPGTRLTVL.

Regarding this clone: This CDR3 is also generated by other DNA sequences in the sample. The V call is TRBV9, the J call TRBJ2-7; TRBD2 agrees at 10 bases. The CDR3 extends over 15 amino acids. Looked up from germline, CDR1 is SGDLS and CDR2 is YYNGEE. V lost 2 bases to trimming and J lost 2 bases; unmatched junction nucleotides: 4. Written as DNA, the CDR3 is TGTGCCAGCAGCGTTGGACTAGCGGAGCCCTACGAGCAGTACTTC. It codes for CASSVGLAEPYEQYF.

The chain has TRBV11-1 and TRBJ2-7; 7 bases are a match to TRBD1. Germline CDR1 is SGHAT and CDR2 is FQDESV (reference sequence). V was clipped by 3 bases and J by 4 bases; unmatched bases: 9. CDR3 length: 15 residues. The CDR3 is CASSFPQGVPYEQYF. The DNA of the CDR3 is TGTGCCAGCAGCTTCCCTCAGGGGGTGCCATACGAGCAGTACTTC.

The CDR3 protein is CASSKFGQGFNYGYTF. In DNA, the CDR3 is TGTGCCAGCAGCAAGTTCGGACAGGGGTTTAACTATGGCTACACCTTC. The chain combines TRBV28 with TRBJ1-2; 9 nucleotides agree with TRBD1. The germline gives CDR1 MDHEN, CDR2 SYDVKM. V was clipped by 6 bases and J by 1 base; unmatched bases: 9. The CDR3 contains 16 residues.

V gene TRBV6-1 combines with J gene TRBJ2-2; 12 positions match TRBD1. Germline V gene lookup returns CDR1 MNHNS and CDR2 SASEGT. V dropped 4 bases and J dropped 9; count of bases not matched to a gene: 9. This CDR3 is 16 amino acids long. The CDR3 loop reads CASSAPGQGASRELFF. The CDR3 DNA sequence: TGTGCCAGCAGTGCACCGGGACAGGGGGCGTCAAGGGAGCTGTTTTTT.

This chain joins TRBV7-6 and TRBJ1-1, with TRBD1 matching 9 bases. The V gene's germline CDR1 is SGHVS and CDR2 FNYEAQ. This CDR3 spans 16 amino acids. V trimming: 2 bases; J trimming: 2 bases; junction bases outside the gene matches: 6. The CDR3 loop reads CASSLLQGASNTEAFF. DNA of the CDR3: TGTGCCAGCAGCTTATTACAGGGGGCTAGTAACACTGAAGCTTTCTTT.

This chain joins TRBV18 and TRBJ1-5; D call uncertain. The CDR3 spans 14 residues. Looked up from germline, CDR1 is KGHSH and CDR2 is LQKENI. V was shortened by 5 bases and J by 0 bases, with 8 bases between the two germline ends. This CDR3 reads CASSELYSNQPQHF. The CDR3 coding sequence is TGTGCCAGCTCAGAACTTTATAGCAATCAGCCCCAGCATTTT.

The CDR3 nucleotides read TGTGCCAGCAGCCCGTCGTTTAATAACGAGCAGTACTTC. Translated, it gives CASSPSFNNEQYF. The genes are TRBV11-3 and TRBJ2-7; D is uncertain. CDR3 length equals 13 residues. With 5 bases removed from V and 5 bases from J, the gap between germline ends came to 13 bases. Germline V gene data show CDR1 as SGHNT and CDR2 as YENEEA.

This clone appeared once. This chain connects TRBV13 to TRBJ2-1; D call uncertain. The V end lost 5 bases, the J end lost 8 bases, and 4 bases lay between the germline ends. The length of the CDR3 is 10 residues. Germline V gives CDR1 PRHDT, CDR2 FYEKMQ (reference sequence). The CDR3 nucleotides are TGTGCCAGCAGCGGAGATGAGCAGTTCTTC. It translates to CASSGDEQFF.

In this sample, this clone turned up a few times. The chain is built from TRBV7-9 and TRBJ1-3; 7 nucleotides match TRBD1. CDR3 length: 14 residues. CDR1 and CDR2 from the germline V gene are SEHNR and FQNEAQ (reference sequence). J gave up 6 bases and V 5 bases, and 7 bases lay outside the gene matches. This CDR3 is CASSNSGGENTIYF. CDR3 nucleotide sequence: TGTGCCAGCAGCAATTCAGGGGGGGAAAACACCATATATTTT.

This clone was found once. This chain links TRBV6-6 with TRBJ2-7; 11 positions match TRBD2. The V gene end was trimmed by 10 bases and the J gene end by 2 bases; junction bases not matched to a gene: 4. Germline V gene sequence: CDR1 MNHNY, CDR2 SVGAGI (reference sequence). The CDR3 is 13 residues long. The CDR3 protein is CAITSGRPYEQYF. The CDR3 DNA reads as TGTGCCATCACTAGCGGGAGACCCTACGAGCAGTACTTC.

The V and J genes are TRBV10-3 and TRBJ2-3; tentative D call: TRBD2 (5 bases). This CDR3 has 15 residues. The germline V and J ends were trimmed by 4 bases and 3 bases, with 14 bases remaining between them. The V gene's germline CDR1 is ENHRY and CDR2 SYGVKD. The CDR3 nucleotides are TGTGCCATCAGTGCCGGGTCCGCGGGTACAGATACGCAGTATTTT. It is translated as CAISAGSAGTDTQYF.

This clone showed up just once. This chain connects TRBV6-2 or TRBV6-3 to TRBJ2-1; D remains unclear. CDR1 is MNHEY and CDR2 is SVGEGT in the germline V gene. Trimming pared 0 bases from V and 3 bases from J, leaving 18 bases between. This CDR3 region has 18 residues. CDR3 sequence reads: CASSYSIIRPSSYNEQFF. CDR3 nucleotides: TGTGCCAGCAGTTACTCGATAATCCGGCCTTCCAGCTACAATGAGCAGTTCTTC.

The rearrangement joins TRBV5-1 to TRBJ2-6; 10 nucleotides agree with TRBD2. The CDR3 has 19 amino acids. V was pared by 0 bases and J by 1 base, with 7 bases of the junction left unmatched. The germline V gene encodes CDR1 SGHRS and CDR2 YFSETQ. CDR3 region: CASSLGPSGSESGANVLTF. CDR3 nucleotides: TGCGCCAGCAGCTTGGGGCCTAGCGGGAGTGAATCTGGGGCCAACGTCCTGACTTTC.

The chain couples TRBV30 to TRBJ1-3; D not certain. V was pared by 6 bases and J by 0 bases, with 6 bases between. This CDR3 region has 12 residues. CDR1 GTSNPN and CDR2 SVGIG come from the germline V gene (reference sequence). The CDR3 loop is CACLSSGNTIYF. DNA for the CDR3: TGTGCCTGCCTGAGCTCTGGAAACACCATATATTTT.

V and J are TRBV30 and TRBJ1-4, with TRBD1 matching 7 bases. Germline assignment: CDR1 GTSNPN and CDR2 SVGIG (reference sequence). The V segment lost 4 bases and the J segment 8 bases; nucleotides outside the gene matches: 7. The CDR3 runs 13 residues. CDR3 DNA: TGTGCCTGGAACGCCCAGACAGGGGAAAAACTGTTTTTT. Translated: CAWNAQTGEKLFF.

The CDR3 protein is CATSDSGTERGNTIYF. The CDR3 region has the DNA TGTGCCACCAGTGACTCTGGGACTGAGAGAGGAAACACCATATATTTT. The J gene is TRBJ1-3, the V gene TRBV24-1; D is perhaps TRBD1 (5 bases). V lost 4 bases and J 4 bases, leaving 16 bases between the germline ends. The CDR3 is 16 residues long. CDR1 is KGHDR, CDR2 SFDVKD, per germline.

The table lists this clone with a few counts. This rearrangement joins TRBV5-1 to TRBJ1-2; D possibly corresponds to TRBD1 (6 bases). The CDR3 is made up of 14 amino acids. CDR1 and CDR2 from the germline V gene are SGHRS and YFSETQ. The V end lost 6 bases, the J end lost 8 bases, and 20 bases lay between the germline ends. The CDR3 region has the DNA TGCGCCAGCACCCCAGGGACATCAGGAGGCGGCTACACCTTC. It specifies CASTPGTSGGGYTF.

This chain links TRBV30 with TRBJ2-4; possible D gene TRBD2, 5 bases. This CDR3 has 15 residues. V lost 1 base to trimming and J lost 6 bases, with 16 bases between them. Germline lookup yields CDR1 GTSNPN and CDR2 SVGIG (reference sequence). CDR3 loop: CAWSEKPGSTNIQYF. The CDR3 region has the DNA TGTGCCTGGAGTGAGAAACCGGGATCTACAAACATTCAGTACTTC. Full variable domain (missing parts from reference TRBV30 and TRBJ2-4): SQTIHQWPATLVQPVGSPLSLECTVEGTSNPNLYWYRQAAGRGLQLLFYSVGIGQISSEVPQNLSASRPQDRQFILSSKKLLLSDSGFYLCAWSEKPGSTNIQYFGAGTRLSVL.

The chain couples TRBV27 to TRBJ1-3; D not resolved. CDR3 size: 13 residues. V lost 1 base and J 3 bases, leaving 4 bases between the germline ends. Germline loops: CDR1 MNHEY, CDR2 SMNVEV (reference sequence). CDR3 residues: CASSLLGGNTIYF. CDR3 DNA sequence: TGTGCCAGCAGTTTATTGGGTGGAAACACCATATATTTT.

The J gene is TRBJ2-2, the V gene TRBV19; the D gene is possibly TRBD2 (6 bases). The germline CDR1 and CDR2 sequences are LNHDA and SQIVND (reference sequence). Trimming stripped 3 bases from V and 3 bases from J, with 14 bases between. There are 16 residues in the CDR3. As DNA, the CDR3 is TGTGCCAGTAGTATGGGCAGGCGGAGGGACACCGGGGAGCTGTTTTTT. Translation: CASSMGRRRDTGELFF.

The rearrangement links TRBV6-6 to TRBJ1-5, with D tentatively TRBD1 (6 bases). V was cut by 5 bases and J by 0 bases, with 8 bases left in between. The CDR3 spans 14 residues. Germline CDR1 and CDR2: MNHNY and SVGAGI (reference sequence). CDR3 protein: CASSRTDSNQPQHF. CDR3 DNA: TGTGCCAGCAGTCGGACAGATAGCAATCAGCCCCAGCATTTT.

V is TRBV10-2 and J is TRBJ2-5; TRBD1 agrees at 7 bases. The CDR3 loop spans 12 amino acids. Per germline, CDR1 WSHSY and CDR2 SAAADI. V was pared by 6 bases and J by 5 bases, with 3 bases of the junction left unmatched. CDR3 sequence: CASSFRGETQYF. Here the CDR3 DNA reads TGCGCCAGCAGCTTCAGGGGGGAGACCCAGTACTTC.

This clone was counted only a few times. The chain has TRBV7-2 and TRBJ1-2; a weak D match, TRBD1 (5 bases). Trimming shortened V by 2 bases and J by 7 bases, and 14 bases separated the two germline ends. Germline V gives CDR1 SGHTA, CDR2 FQGNSA. This CDR3 spans 14 amino acids. CDR3 sequence reads: CASSLPRAGAGYTF. The CDR3 nucleotides are TGTGCCAGCAGCTTACCACGGGCCGGGGCTGGCTACACCTTC.

The rearrangement uses TRBV28 and TRBJ2-7; TRBD1 agrees at 8 bases. V lost 6 bases to trimming and J lost 6 bases; unmatched junction nucleotides: 13. This CDR3 has 15 residues. CDR1 MDHEN and CDR2 SYDVKM come from the germline V gene. The CDR3 is CASSSQGAGWFEQYF. CDR3 nucleotide sequence: TGTGCCAGCAGCTCCCAGGGGGCGGGTTGGTTCGAGCAGTACTTC.

The chain combines TRBV19 with TRBJ2-4; perhaps TRBD1 as D (5 bases). CDR1 is LNHDA, CDR2 SQIVND, per germline (reference sequence). This CDR3 region has 18 residues. Trimming cost V 6 bases and J 7 bases, with 28 bases left between them. CDR3 DNA sequence: TGTGCCAGTAGCCTTAGGGGCGAGGCGGCCCCACTACCGAACATTCAGTACTTC. Protein sequence: CASSLRGEAAPLPNIQYF.